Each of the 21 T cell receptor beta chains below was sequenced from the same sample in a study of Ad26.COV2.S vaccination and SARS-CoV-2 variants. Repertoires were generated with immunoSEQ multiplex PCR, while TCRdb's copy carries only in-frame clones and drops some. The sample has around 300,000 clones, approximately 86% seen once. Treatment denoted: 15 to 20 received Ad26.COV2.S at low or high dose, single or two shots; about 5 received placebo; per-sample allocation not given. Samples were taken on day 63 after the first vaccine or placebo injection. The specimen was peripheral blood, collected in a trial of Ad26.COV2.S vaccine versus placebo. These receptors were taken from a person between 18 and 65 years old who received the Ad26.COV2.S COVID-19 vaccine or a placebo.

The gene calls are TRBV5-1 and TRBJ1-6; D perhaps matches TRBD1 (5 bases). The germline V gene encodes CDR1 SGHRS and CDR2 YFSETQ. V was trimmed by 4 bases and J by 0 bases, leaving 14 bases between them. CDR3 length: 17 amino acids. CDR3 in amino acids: CASSPPGSSSYNSPLHF. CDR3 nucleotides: TGCGCCAGCAGCCCCCCAGGGTCAAGCTCCTATAATTCACCCCTCCACTTT.

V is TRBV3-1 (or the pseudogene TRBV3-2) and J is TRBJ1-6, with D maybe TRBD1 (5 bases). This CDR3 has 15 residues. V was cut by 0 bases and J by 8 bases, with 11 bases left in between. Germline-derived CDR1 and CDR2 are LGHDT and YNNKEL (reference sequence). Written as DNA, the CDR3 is TGTGCCAGCAGCCAAGAGGGCAGGGTCGATTCACCCCTCCACTTT. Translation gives CASSQEGRVDSPLHF.

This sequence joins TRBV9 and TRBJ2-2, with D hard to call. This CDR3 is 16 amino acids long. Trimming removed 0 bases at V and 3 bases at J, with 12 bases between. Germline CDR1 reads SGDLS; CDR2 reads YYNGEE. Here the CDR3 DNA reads TGTGCCAGCAGCGTAGCTTCGAACACCTACACCGGGGAGCTGTTTTTT. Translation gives CASSVASNTYTGELFF. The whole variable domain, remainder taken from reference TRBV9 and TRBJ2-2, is DSGVTQTPKHLITATGQRVTLRCSPRSGDLSVYWYQQSLDQGLQFLIQYYNGEERAKGNILERFSAQQFPDLHSELNLSSLELGDSALYFCASSVASNTYTGELFFGEGSRLTVL.

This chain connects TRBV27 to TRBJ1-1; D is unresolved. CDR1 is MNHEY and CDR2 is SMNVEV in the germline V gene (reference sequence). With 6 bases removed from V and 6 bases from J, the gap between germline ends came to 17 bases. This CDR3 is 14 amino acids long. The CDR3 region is CASRTGVLGPEAFF. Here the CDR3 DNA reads TGTGCCAGCAGGACTGGGGTGCTGGGTCCTGAAGCTTTCTTT.

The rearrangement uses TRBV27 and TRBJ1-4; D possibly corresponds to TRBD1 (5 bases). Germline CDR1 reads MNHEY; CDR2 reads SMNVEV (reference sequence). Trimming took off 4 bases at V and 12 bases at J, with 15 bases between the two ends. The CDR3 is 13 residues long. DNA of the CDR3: TGTGCCAGCAGTTCGGGCCTTAGGGGAGAACTGTTTTTT. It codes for CASSSGLRGELFF.

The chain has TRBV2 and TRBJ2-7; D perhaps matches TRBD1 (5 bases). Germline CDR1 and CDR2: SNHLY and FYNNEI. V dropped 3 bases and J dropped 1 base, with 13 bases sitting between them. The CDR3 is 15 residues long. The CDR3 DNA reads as TGTGCCAGCAGTGAGGGCAGGGCGAATTCCTACGAGCAGTACTTC. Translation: CASSEGRANSYEQYF.

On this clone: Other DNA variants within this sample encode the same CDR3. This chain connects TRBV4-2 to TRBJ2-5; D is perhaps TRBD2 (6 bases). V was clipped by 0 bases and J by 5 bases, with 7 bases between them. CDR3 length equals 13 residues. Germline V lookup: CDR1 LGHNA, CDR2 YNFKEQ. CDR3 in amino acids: CASSQDRGETQYF. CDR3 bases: TGTGCCAGCAGCCAAGATCGGGGGGAGACCCAGTACTTC.

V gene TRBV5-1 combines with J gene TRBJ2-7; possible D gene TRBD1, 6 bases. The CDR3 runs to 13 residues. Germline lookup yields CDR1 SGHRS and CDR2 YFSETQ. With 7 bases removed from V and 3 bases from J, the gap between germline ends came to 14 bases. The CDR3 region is CASGPGHGYEQYF. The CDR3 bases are TGCGCCAGCGGACCGGGACACGGCTACGAGCAGTACTTC.

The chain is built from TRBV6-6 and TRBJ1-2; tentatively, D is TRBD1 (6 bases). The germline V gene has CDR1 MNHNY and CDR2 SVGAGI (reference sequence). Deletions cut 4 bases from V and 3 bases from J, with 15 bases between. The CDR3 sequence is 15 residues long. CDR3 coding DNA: TGTGCCAGCAGTTCCGGGGGGGGGCCTTACTATGGCTACACCTTC. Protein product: CASSSGGGPYYGYTF.

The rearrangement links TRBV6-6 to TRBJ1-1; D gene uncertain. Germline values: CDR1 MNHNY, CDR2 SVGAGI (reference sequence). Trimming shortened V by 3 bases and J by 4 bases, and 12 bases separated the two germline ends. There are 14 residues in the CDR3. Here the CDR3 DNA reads TGTGCCAGCAGTTATCCGACCCGAACCACTGAAGCTTTCTTT. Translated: CASSYPTRTTEAFF.

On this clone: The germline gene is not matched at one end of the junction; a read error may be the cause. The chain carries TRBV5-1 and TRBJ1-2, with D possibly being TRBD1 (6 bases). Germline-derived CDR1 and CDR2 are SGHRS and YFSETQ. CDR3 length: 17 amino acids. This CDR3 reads CASSLAGVSGALLNPIF. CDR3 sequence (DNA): TGCGCCAGCAGCTTGGCCGGGGTGTCAGGGGCTCTGCTAAATCCCATCTTC. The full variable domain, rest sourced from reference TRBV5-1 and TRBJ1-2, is KAGVTQTPRYLIKTRGQQVTLSCSPISGHRSVSWYQQTPGQGLQFLFEYFSETQRNKGNFPGRFSGRQFSNSRSEMNVSTLELGDSALYLCASSLAGVSGALLNPIFGSGTRLTVV.

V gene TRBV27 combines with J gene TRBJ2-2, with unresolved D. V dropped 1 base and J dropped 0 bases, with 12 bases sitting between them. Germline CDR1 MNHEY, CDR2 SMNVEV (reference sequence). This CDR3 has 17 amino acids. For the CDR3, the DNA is TGTGCCAGCAGTTTATGGGCCGGGTCCTCGAACACCGGGGAGCTGTTTTTT. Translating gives CASSLWAGSSNTGELFF.

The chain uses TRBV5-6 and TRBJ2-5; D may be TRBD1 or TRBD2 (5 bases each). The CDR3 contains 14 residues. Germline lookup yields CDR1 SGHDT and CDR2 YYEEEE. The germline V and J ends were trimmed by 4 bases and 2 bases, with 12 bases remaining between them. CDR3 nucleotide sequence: TGTGCCAGCAGCATGCCGGGACCTCAAGAGACCCAGTACTTC. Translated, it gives CASSMPGPQETQYF.

The CDR3 is CASSHDYTSYEQYF. CDR3 coding DNA: TGTGCCAGCAGCCACGACTACACAAGCTACGAGCAGTACTTC. The chain is built from TRBV6-5 and TRBJ2-7; D perhaps matches TRBD2 (5 bases). The V gene's germline CDR1 is MNHEY and CDR2 SVGAGI. This CDR3 is built from 14 residues. Trimming removed 6 bases at V and 3 bases at J, with 15 bases between.

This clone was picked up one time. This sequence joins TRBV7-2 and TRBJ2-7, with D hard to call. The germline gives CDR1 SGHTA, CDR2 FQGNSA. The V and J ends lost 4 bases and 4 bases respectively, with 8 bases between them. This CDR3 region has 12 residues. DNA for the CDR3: TGTGCCAGCAGCTCGCCTCTATACGAGCAGTACTTC. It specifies CASSSPLYEQYF.

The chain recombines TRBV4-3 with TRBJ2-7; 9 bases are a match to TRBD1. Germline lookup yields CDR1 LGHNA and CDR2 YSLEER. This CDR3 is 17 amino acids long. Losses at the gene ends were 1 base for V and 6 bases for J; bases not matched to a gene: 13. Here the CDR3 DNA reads TGCGCCAGCAGCCAAGGAGCCCGGAGGACAGGGGACGCCGAGCAGTACTTC. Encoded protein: CASSQGARRTGDAEQYF.

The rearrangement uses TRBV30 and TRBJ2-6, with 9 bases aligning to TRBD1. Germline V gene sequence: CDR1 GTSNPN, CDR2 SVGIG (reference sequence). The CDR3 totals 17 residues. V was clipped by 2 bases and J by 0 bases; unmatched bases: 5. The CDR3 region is CAWSRDRALSGANVLTF. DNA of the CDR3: TGTGCCTGGAGTAGGGACAGGGCTCTCTCTGGGGCCAACGTCCTGACTTTC.

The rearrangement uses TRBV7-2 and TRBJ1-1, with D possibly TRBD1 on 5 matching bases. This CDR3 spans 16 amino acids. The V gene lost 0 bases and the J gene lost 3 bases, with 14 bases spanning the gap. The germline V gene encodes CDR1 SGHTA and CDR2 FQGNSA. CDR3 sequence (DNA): TGTGCCAGCAGCTTAGCGCACCCAGGGAGGGACACTGAAGCTTTCTTT. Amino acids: CASSLAHPGRDTEAFF.

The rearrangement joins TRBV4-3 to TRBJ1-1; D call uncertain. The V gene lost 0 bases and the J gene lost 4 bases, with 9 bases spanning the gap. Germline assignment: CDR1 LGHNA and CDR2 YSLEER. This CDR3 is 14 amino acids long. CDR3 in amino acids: CASSQDQWATEAFF. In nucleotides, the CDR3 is TGCGCCAGCAGCCAAGATCAATGGGCCACTGAAGCTTTCTTT.

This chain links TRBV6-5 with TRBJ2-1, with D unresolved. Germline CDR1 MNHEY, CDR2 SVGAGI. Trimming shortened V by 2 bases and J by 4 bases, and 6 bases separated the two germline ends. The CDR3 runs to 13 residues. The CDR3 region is CASSYGAYNEQFF. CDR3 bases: TGTGCCAGCAGTTACGGAGCTTACAATGAGCAGTTCTTC.

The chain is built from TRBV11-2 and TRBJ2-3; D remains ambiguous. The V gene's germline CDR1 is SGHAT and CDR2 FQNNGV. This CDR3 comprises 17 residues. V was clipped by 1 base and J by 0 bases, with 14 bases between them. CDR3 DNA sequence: TGTGCCAGCAGCTTAGCCCAACACGCCAGTAGCACAGATACGCAGTATTTT. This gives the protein CASSLAQHASSTDTQYF.